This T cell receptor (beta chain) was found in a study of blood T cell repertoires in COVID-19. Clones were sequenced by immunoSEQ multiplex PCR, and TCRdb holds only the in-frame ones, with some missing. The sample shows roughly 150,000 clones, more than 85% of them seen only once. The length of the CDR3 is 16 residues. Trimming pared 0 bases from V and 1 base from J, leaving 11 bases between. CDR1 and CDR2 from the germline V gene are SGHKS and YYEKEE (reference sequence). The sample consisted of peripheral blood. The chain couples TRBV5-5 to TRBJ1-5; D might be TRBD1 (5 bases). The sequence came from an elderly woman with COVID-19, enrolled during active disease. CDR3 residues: CASSLGVGASNQPQHF. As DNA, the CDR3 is TGTGCCAGCAGCTTGGGCGTAGGGGCAAGCAATCAGCCCCAGCATTTT. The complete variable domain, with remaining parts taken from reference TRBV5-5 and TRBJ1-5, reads DAGVTQSPTHLIKTRGQQVTLRCSPISGHKSVSWYQQVLGQGPQFIFQYYEKEERGRGNFPDRFSARQFPNYSSELNVNALLLGDSALYLCASSLGVGASNQPQHFGDGTRLSIL.